This T cell receptor beta chain appears in the sequencing data of a study of CD8+ T cells in alopecia areata. Noted treatment: oral pan-JAK inhibitor, 5-10 mg twice daily. The CDR3 consists of 14 residues. Germline CDR1 is SNHLY and CDR2 is FYNNEI. V shed 5 bases, J shed 7 bases, and the junction held 3 bases outside the gene matches. Concerning this clone itself: What it binds is unknown.

Sequencing templates came from extracted RNA that was reverse transcribed into cDNA. Sequencing used immunoSEQ multiplex PCR; TCRdb keeps in-frame clones, though not all of them. The sample holds over 70,000 clones, around 66% seen once. Study observations and caveats: Numerous clones, expanded in lesions, remained in scalp and blood during tofacitinib. In patients, TCRs were shared less clearly than in mice, and HLA may possibly be involved. The study also sequences resident alphabeta T cells of normal skin in scalp samples.

Source: CD8+ T cells sorted from blood, taken at week 24, from a patient treated with tofacitinib. The chain employs TRBV2 and TRBJ2-1; TRBD2 matches at 12 bases. The receptor comes from a human donor with alopecia areata. The CDR3 bases are TGTGCCAGCAGTCCGACTAGCGGGAGTAATGAGCAGTTCTTC. It encodes CASSPTSGSNEQFF.